This T cell receptor (beta chain) was recovered during a study of early T cells in non-severe SARS-CoV-2 infection. The wider study: Chains stayed unpaired after sequencing of bulk RNA from unsorted whole blood. Regarding the study as a whole: VDJdb matching favored anti-spike CD8 responses, missing private and CD4 specificities.

Tagging with unique molecular identifiers was applied to individual cDNA molecules. TCRdb re-derived calls from the 5' RACE reads in MiXCR, one entry per CDR3 protein. Here the sample spans approximately 100,000 distinct CDR3 sequences, roughly 17% being singletons. Germline V CDR1 and CDR2: SQVTM, ANQGSEA. V lost 4 bases to trimming and J lost 5 bases; unmatched junction nucleotides: 3. The CDR3 has 12 residues. This clonotype was seen only a few times. The antigen is unknown. This TCR was sampled from an adult who was a healthcare worker with PCR-confirmed SARS-CoV-2 infection or an uninfected control (not recorded which). The chain employs TRBV29-1 and TRBJ2-3; 7 bases map to TRBD1. The material sequenced was whole blood. Here the CDR3 reads CSVGRGLDTQYF. CDR3 DNA sequence: TGCAGCGTTGGCAGGGGGTTAGATACGCAGTATTTT.